There are a few counts of the clone carrying this T cell receptor beta chain. The data stem from a study of cytomegalovirus exposure and HLA in healthy donors. Study-level information: Across roughly 400 genotyped donors, roughly 85% landed in the Caucasian-associated ancestry cluster.

V shed 4 bases and J 0 bases; nucleotides not matched to a gene: 12. From germline, CDR1 is SGHRS and CDR2 YFSETQ. CDR3 size: 17 residues. In the PCR, 60 Vbeta and 13 Jbeta primers were used. Assay used: immunoSEQ multiplex PCR; TCRdb lists only in-frame clones, some missing. Of roughly 80,000 clones in the sample, about 60% were seen once. Sequenced material: PBMCs. This chain uses TRBV5-1 with TRBJ2-7; 8 bases line up with TRBD2. This clonotype originated in a man younger than 40 in good health and CMV-seropositive. The CDR3 bases are TGCGCCAGCAGCCCGCAAACCGGCGGGGGGAACTCCTACGAGCAGTACTTC. Encoded protein: CASSPQTGGGNSYEQYF.